This record looks at one TCR beta chain sequence and its context. Antigen specificity is unknown. The treatment was: about 20 received Ad26.COV2.S at low or high dose, single or two shots; 5 received placebo; per-sample allocation not given. Following the first vaccine or placebo injection, samples were taken on day 63. The junction had 10 bases not matched to a gene; V was cut back by 3 bases and J by 1 base. Germline V CDR1 and CDR2: LNHDA, SQIVND (reference sequence). The CDR3 runs 17 residues. These data belong to a study of Ad26.COV2.S vaccination and SARS-CoV-2 variants. Study information: Administration of Ad26.COV2.S was intramuscular, either once or twice 56 days apart.

Study-wide results and caveats: Analytic work on TCR breadth and depth might have understated the full extent of total T cell responses.

Method: immunoSEQ multiplex PCR; TCRdb's copy keeps in-frame clones and lacks some. The repertoire holds about 350,000 clones, around 89% seen once, with roughly 5% in the top ten. This TCR was recovered from a person between 18 and 65 years old who received the Ad26.COV2.S COVID-19 vaccine or a placebo. Source: peripheral blood, taken in a trial of Ad26.COV2.S vaccine versus placebo. The gene calls are TRBV19 and TRBJ1-1; 8 nucleotides line up with TRBD1. The CDR3 sequence: CASSIIAGGNRNTEAFF. CDR3 nucleotides: TGTGCCAGTAGTATTATAGCAGGGGGCAACCGGAACACTGAAGCTTTCTTT.